The T cell receptor (beta chain) under discussion was sequenced for a study of CD8 T cells in ankylosing spondylitis. Using its own MiXCR run on the 5' RACE reads, TCRdb lists one record per CDR3 protein. The repertoire has some 700,000 distinct CDR3 sequences, roughly 20% of them found once; the top ten carry about a fifth. The CDR3 is made up of 13 amino acids. Germline lookup yields CDR1 GTSNPN and CDR2 SVGIG (reference sequence). V was clipped by 4 bases and J by 7 bases, with 14 bases between them. This clonotype turned up a few times. Its antigen is unknown. Study-wide findings and caveats: A motif of 7 to 9 highly homologous TCR beta variants was seen as apparently characteristic of ankylosing spondylitis blood. The authors found the disease-linked clones to be CD8+ and relatively rare in peripheral blood.

The clonotype was recovered from a male donor with ankylosing spondylitis. The sample was blood, either unsorted or a sorted T cell fraction (not recorded which). This rearrangement joins TRBV30 to TRBJ2-1; D assignment may be TRBD1 or TRBD2 (6 bases each). The CDR3 region has the DNA TGTGCCTGGAACCGGGGGCGAACAAATGAGCAGTTCTTC. Residues: CAWNRGRTNEQFF.